The clone carrying this T cell receptor beta chain was detected only once. Its specificity is unknown. Within the sample, other DNA sequences also encode this same CDR3. This entry belongs to a study of shared clonotypes between healthy human individuals. Points from the study as a whole: Genetic and exposure-history diversity was limited by the few donors.

Into CD45RA+ naive and CD45RA-negative memory subsets, the CD4+ cells were split. The CDR3 length is 13 residues. The germline V gene encodes CDR1 SGHRS and CDR2 YFSETQ. Trimming took 1 base from V and 4 from J, leaving 8 bases between them. The authors split each subset's genomic DNA evenly across several immunoSEQ plates. An approximately 210 ng quantity of DNA, 29,000 or so T cell genomes, went into the sorted-subset replicate PCRs. Profiled with immunoSEQ multiplex PCR; TCRdb holds only in-frame clones, not every one. The sample has over a million clones, 96% seen once. The V and J genes are TRBV5-1 and TRBJ2-5, with a tentative D call TRBD1 (5 bases). The TCR originated in a young man in good health. Sequencing was carried out using naive CD4+ T cells sorted from blood. Subset here: CD45RA+ positively selected. The CDR3 loop reads CASSLQGSETQYF. As DNA, the CDR3 is TGCGCCAGCAGCTTGCAGGGTTCAGAGACCCAGTACTTC.